Listed below are T cell receptor beta chains from one sample, sequenced in a study of blood T cell repertoires in COVID-19. Only in-frame clones appear in the TCRdb table, and some are missing; sequencing was by immunoSEQ multiplex PCR. The sample yields 300,000 to 400,000 clones, about 86% seen once. Sequencing was done on a sample of PBMCs or T cells enriched from blood (not recorded which). Source of these receptors: a woman in her thirties or forties with acute COVID-19. Each CDR3 is given with its conserved first and last residue. The D gene is left open where the match is weak. Some rows have no size entry. The others give once, few or many, or a class for an expanded clone.

j_call: TRBJ2-1
d_call: NA
v_call: TRBV11-1
clone_size: NA
cdr3_nt: TGTGCCAGCAGCCCGGGTGGGAGCTCCTACAATGAGCAGTTCTTC
cdr3_aa: CASSPGGSSYNEQFF

j_call: TRBJ2-2
d_call: TRBD1
v_call: TRBV5-4
clone_size: NA
cdr3_nt: TGTGCCAGCAGCTCCAATACAGGGGGCACCGGGGAGCTGTTTTTT
cdr3_aa: CASSSNTGGTGELFF

j_call: TRBJ1-2
d_call: NA
v_call: TRBV7-9
clone_size: NA
cdr3_nt: TGTGCCAGCAGCTCCCCGGGGTTGGGTGGCTACACCTTC
cdr3_aa: CASSSPGLGGYTF

j_call: TRBJ2-1
d_call: TRBD2
v_call: TRBV29-1
clone_size: NA
cdr3_nt: TGCAGCGCGACAGCACGACTAGCGGGAGTAGTTCCCAATGAGCAGTTCTTC
cdr3_aa: CSATARLAGVVPNEQFF

j_call: TRBJ2-2
d_call: NA
v_call: TRBV19
clone_size: NA
cdr3_nt: TGTGCCAGTAGTCCCACTAGTAGGATGAGGTACACCGGGGAGCTGTTTTTT
cdr3_aa: CASSPTSRMRYTGELFF

j_call: TRBJ1-2
d_call: TRBD1
v_call: TRBV6-5
clone_size: NA
cdr3_nt: TGTGCCAGCAGGTTGACAGGGACTAACTATGGCTACACCTTC
cdr3_aa: CASRLTGTNYGYTF

j_call: TRBJ1-2
d_call: NA
v_call: TRBV18
clone_size: few
cdr3_nt: TGTGCCAGCTCACCAGGGAGGGACTCATATGGCTACACCTTC
cdr3_aa: CASSPGRDSYGYTF

j_call: TRBJ2-7
d_call: NA
v_call: TRBV28
clone_size: NA
cdr3_nt: TGTGCCAGCAGTTTTGATCAGGGATGGCCCCCCTACGAGCAGTACTTC
cdr3_aa: CASSFDQGWPPYEQYF

j_call: TRBJ1-2
d_call: NA
v_call: TRBV3-1/TRBV3-2
clone_size: NA
cdr3_nt: TGTGCCAGCAGCCAGCAGGTAAACTATGGCTACACCTTC
cdr3_aa: CASSQQVNYGYTF

j_call: TRBJ2-1
d_call: TRBD2
v_call: TRBV19
clone_size: NA
cdr3_nt: TGTGCCACTTCGGGGTCTAGGACTAGCGGGACAGGTGAGCAGTTCTTC
cdr3_aa: CATSGSRTSGTGEQFF

j_call: TRBJ1-4
d_call: NA
v_call: TRBV2
clone_size: once
cdr3_nt: TGTGCCAGCAGTGTCACCGGAGGAGAGGAAAAACTGTTTTTT
cdr3_aa: CASSVTGGEEKLFF

j_call: TRBJ1-2
d_call: TRBD1
v_call: TRBV10-3
clone_size: NA
cdr3_nt: TGTGCCATCAGTGCTCTATTGGGACAGGGGAATCGGGGCTACACCTTC
cdr3_aa: CAISALLGQGNRGYTF

j_call: TRBJ1-1
d_call: TRBD1
v_call: TRBV5-1
clone_size: NA
cdr3_nt: TGCGCCAGCAGATTAGTTTCGAACAGGGGGCCCACTGAAGCTTTCTTT
cdr3_aa: CASRLVSNRGPTEAFF

j_call: TRBJ2-2
d_call: TRBD2
v_call: TRBV4-3
clone_size: NA
cdr3_nt: TGCGCCAGCAGCCAGGAAGGGACTAGCGAGAACACCGGGGAGCTGTTTTTT
cdr3_aa: CASSQEGTSENTGELFF

j_call: TRBJ2-7
d_call: TRBD1
v_call: TRBV10-3
clone_size: NA
cdr3_nt: TGTGCCATGACCGCGGACAGGACCTACGAGCAGTACTTC
cdr3_aa: CAMTADRTYEQYF

j_call: TRBJ1-5
d_call: NA
v_call: TRBV5-4
clone_size: few
cdr3_nt: TGTGCCAGCAGCTCCCAGGGATCTAAGCAGCCCCAGCATTTT
cdr3_aa: CASSSQGSKQPQHF

j_call: TRBJ1-1
d_call: NA
v_call: TRBV5-6
clone_size: once
cdr3_nt: TGTGCCAGCAGCATATTACAGGGACCTGGCACTGAAGCTTTCTTT
cdr3_aa: CASSILQGPGTEAFF

j_call: TRBJ1-4
d_call: TRBD1
v_call: TRBV28
clone_size: NA
cdr3_nt: TGTGCCAGCAGTTCACAGGGGGTTGTGGAAAAACTGTTTTTT
cdr3_aa: CASSSQGVVEKLFF

j_call: TRBJ2-7
d_call: NA
v_call: TRBV20-1
clone_size: NA
cdr3_nt: TGCAGTGCTAGTAGAACAACCTACGAGCAGTACTTC
cdr3_aa: CSASRTTYEQYF

j_call: TRBJ2-7
d_call: NA
v_call: TRBV5-6
clone_size: NA
cdr3_nt: TGTGCCAGCAGCTTTGAAGGGACACCGCGGTACGAGCAGTACTTC
cdr3_aa: CASSFEGTPRYEQYF

j_call: TRBJ1-5
d_call: NA
v_call: TRBV6-2/TRBV6-3
clone_size: NA
cdr3_nt: TGTGCCAGCAGTATACAGGGTGAACGTCAGCCCCAGCATTTT
cdr3_aa: CASSIQGERQPQHF

j_call: TRBJ2-1
d_call: TRBD2
v_call: TRBV19
clone_size: NA
cdr3_nt: TGTGCCAGTACGAGCGGGAGTCGGTACAATGAGCAGTTCTTC
cdr3_aa: CASTSGSRYNEQFF

j_call: TRBJ1-4
d_call: TRBD1
v_call: TRBV5-6
clone_size: NA
cdr3_nt: TGTGCCAGCAGCCTGACAGGGGGAGGGATTGAAAAACTGTTTTTT
cdr3_aa: CASSLTGGGIEKLFF

j_call: TRBJ2-1
d_call: TRBD1
v_call: TRBV27
clone_size: NA
cdr3_nt: TGTGCCAGCAGTGGTCGACAGGGGGTCGGGCTCAAGCAGTTCTTC
cdr3_aa: CASSGRQGVGLKQFF

j_call: TRBJ1-4
d_call: NA
v_call: TRBV4-2
clone_size: NA
cdr3_nt: TGTGCCAGCAGCCAAGGACTGCAGAATGAAAAACTGTTTTTT
cdr3_aa: CASSQGLQNEKLFF

j_call: TRBJ2-3
d_call: NA
v_call: TRBV11-3
clone_size: NA
cdr3_nt: TGTGCCAGCAGCTTAGCGGGTAGCACAGATACGCAGTATTTT
cdr3_aa: CASSLAGSTDTQYF

j_call: TRBJ1-4
d_call: NA
v_call: TRBV9
clone_size: NA
cdr3_nt: TGTGCCAGCAGCGAGGGTCCCCCCGGGGGTGAAAAACTGTTTTTT
cdr3_aa: CASSEGPPGGEKLFF

j_call: TRBJ1-1
d_call: TRBD1
v_call: TRBV6-6
clone_size: NA
cdr3_nt: TGTGCCAGCAGTCTGACAGGGCCCCCGCCAACTGAAGCTTTCTTT
cdr3_aa: CASSLTGPPPTEAFF

j_call: TRBJ2-2
d_call: NA
v_call: TRBV4-2
clone_size: few
cdr3_nt: TGTGCCAGCAGCCAACAGTGGGGGACTTCGAACACCGGGGAGCTGTTTTTT
cdr3_aa: CASSQQWGTSNTGELFF

j_call: TRBJ2-1
d_call: TRBD1
v_call: TRBV7-6
clone_size: NA
cdr3_nt: TGTGCCAGCAGCCGGCCTGGGACAGGGGACTACAATGAGCAGTTCTTC
cdr3_aa: CASSRPGTGDYNEQFF

j_call: TRBJ1-4
d_call: TRBD1
v_call: TRBV5-6
clone_size: NA
cdr3_nt: TGTGCCAGCAGCTTGGGACAGGGTGGTGAAAAACTGTTTTTT
cdr3_aa: CASSLGQGGEKLFF

j_call: TRBJ1-6
d_call: NA
v_call: TRBV4-3
clone_size: NA
cdr3_nt: TGCGCCAGCAGCCAAGCGGACAGCCAGAATTCACCCCTCCACTTT
cdr3_aa: CASSQADSQNSPLHF

j_call: TRBJ2-2
d_call: NA
v_call: TRBV19
clone_size: once
cdr3_nt: TGTGCCAGTAGTGTTAAAGGGGGTAGCACCGGGGAGCTGTTTTTT
cdr3_aa: CASSVKGGSTGELFF

j_call: TRBJ2-3
d_call: TRBD2
v_call: TRBV7-2
clone_size: few
cdr3_nt: TGTGCCAGCAGCTCGAGGAGCGGGGGTCCAGATACGCAGTATTTT
cdr3_aa: CASSSRSGGPDTQYF

j_call: TRBJ2-3
d_call: TRBD2
v_call: TRBV5-4
clone_size: NA
cdr3_nt: TGTGCCAGTGGGACCGGGGGGGCCCCAGATACGCAGTATTTT
cdr3_aa: CASGTGGAPDTQYF

j_call: TRBJ2-1
d_call: NA
v_call: TRBV12-3/TRBV12-4
clone_size: few
cdr3_nt: TGTGCCAGCAGTTCTAGCGTTAGTGAGCAGTTCTTC
cdr3_aa: CASSSSVSEQFF

j_call: TRBJ2-7
d_call: TRBD2
v_call: TRBV5-4
clone_size: once
cdr3_nt: TGTGCCAGCAGCAATGCCATAGCGGGGGGAGTCGAGCAGTACTTC
cdr3_aa: CASSNAIAGGVEQYF

j_call: TRBJ1-3
d_call: NA
v_call: TRBV20-1
clone_size: few
cdr3_nt: TGCAGTGCTAGGATACAGGGCACCATATATTTT
cdr3_aa: CSARIQGTIYF

j_call: TRBJ2-5
d_call: NA
v_call: TRBV27
clone_size: NA
cdr3_nt: TGTGCCAGCAGTTTGGCTCCAATCCATACCCAGTACTTC
cdr3_aa: CASSLAPIHTQYF

j_call: TRBJ2-1
d_call: NA
v_call: TRBV4-2
clone_size: NA
cdr3_nt: TGTGCCAGCAGCCAAGTTTGGGGGCTTGAGGGGATCCGAAATGAGCAGTTCTTC
cdr3_aa: CASSQVWGLEGIRNEQFF

j_call: TRBJ1-2
d_call: NA
v_call: TRBV5-1
clone_size: NA
cdr3_nt: TGCGCCAGCAGGGCAACTAACTATGGCTACACCTTC
cdr3_aa: CASRATNYGYTF

j_call: TRBJ2-3
d_call: NA
v_call: TRBV12-3/TRBV12-4
clone_size: once
cdr3_nt: TGTGCCAGCAGAAGGGGAAGCACAGATACGCAGTATTTT
cdr3_aa: CASRRGSTDTQYF

j_call: TRBJ1-4
d_call: NA
v_call: TRBV6-4
clone_size: NA
cdr3_nt: TGTGCCAGCAGTGAACTCTTCGGTGAAAAACTGTTTTTT
cdr3_aa: CASSELFGEKLFF

j_call: TRBJ2-2
d_call: NA
v_call: TRBV11-2
clone_size: NA
cdr3_nt: TGTGCCAGCAGCGAGGGACTCCGGGCCGGGGAGCTGTTTTTT
cdr3_aa: CASSEGLRAGELFF

j_call: TRBJ2-2
d_call: TRBD2
v_call: TRBV3-1/TRBV3-2
clone_size: few
cdr3_nt: TGTGCCAGCAGCCCGACTAGCGGGAGGGTTCGCACCGGGGAGCTGTTTTTT
cdr3_aa: CASSPTSGRVRTGELFF

j_call: TRBJ2-7
d_call: TRBD1
v_call: TRBV7-9
clone_size: few
cdr3_nt: TGTGCCAGCAGCTTAACCGGACAGGTCAACTCCTACGAGCAGTACTTC
cdr3_aa: CASSLTGQVNSYEQYF

j_call: TRBJ1-2
d_call: NA
v_call: TRBV11-2
clone_size: NA
cdr3_nt: TGTGCCAGCACCGAGACAGGATATGGCTACACCTTC
cdr3_aa: CASTETGYGYTF

j_call: TRBJ2-7
d_call: NA
v_call: TRBV3-1/TRBV3-2
clone_size: NA
cdr3_nt: TGTGCCAGCAGCCTAACAGGATTCTACGAGCAGTACTTC
cdr3_aa: CASSLTGFYEQYF

j_call: TRBJ1-1
d_call: NA
v_call: TRBV29-1
clone_size: NA
cdr3_nt: TGCAGCGTTGGAGTCAGACAGGCCCCAAAACAGGCTTTCTTT
cdr3_aa: CSVGVRQAPKQAFF

j_call: TRBJ2-2
d_call: NA
v_call: TRBV4-3
clone_size: NA
cdr3_nt: TGCGCCAGCAGCCACTTAGGAGGGCCCGGGGAGCTGTTTTTT
cdr3_aa: CASSHLGGPGELFF

j_call: TRBJ2-1
d_call: NA
v_call: TRBV7-7
clone_size: NA
cdr3_nt: TGTGCTAGCAGCTTAGCTTGGGCAGGGGTTAGTCCCTACAATGAGCAGTTCTTC
cdr3_aa: CASSLAWAGVSPYNEQFF

j_call: TRBJ1-2
d_call: NA
v_call: TRBV19
clone_size: NA
cdr3_nt: TGTGCCAGTAGTATCCACAGCTATGGCTACACCTTC
cdr3_aa: CASSIHSYGYTF

j_call: TRBJ2-4
d_call: NA
v_call: TRBV5-6
clone_size: NA
cdr3_nt: TGTGCCAGCAGCTTGGGCAGGGACATTCAGTACTTC
cdr3_aa: CASSLGRDIQYF

j_call: TRBJ2-1
d_call: NA
v_call: TRBV7-7
clone_size: NA
cdr3_nt: TGTGCTAGCAGCTTAGGACGAACAGAAAACAATGAGCAGTTCTTC
cdr3_aa: CASSLGRTENNEQFF

j_call: TRBJ1-5
d_call: TRBD1
v_call: TRBV19
clone_size: NA
cdr3_nt: TGTGCCAGTAGTATCGGAGAGGGGGCTGGACAGCCCCAGCATTTT
cdr3_aa: CASSIGEGAGQPQHF

j_call: TRBJ1-1
d_call: TRBD1
v_call: TRBV19
clone_size: NA
cdr3_nt: TGTGCCAGTAGTAGCCTCGGGACAGGAATGAACACTGAAGCTTTCTTT
cdr3_aa: CASSSLGTGMNTEAFF